This paragraph reports one TCR beta chain. The data were taken from a study of control samples from healthy donors and cancer patients. The CDR3 is 19 residues long. Germline CDR1 is MNHEY and CDR2 is SVGEGT. V lost 6 bases, J lost 4 bases, and 18 bases stayed unmatched. Produced via immunoSEQ multiplex PCR; TCRdb's table is partial and in-frame only. Among roughly 100,000 clones, about 89% were seen once, and the ten largest hold about 8%. The sample taken for sequencing was blood. The receptor comes from a man aged 25 to 45 in good health. The chain uses TRBV6-2 or TRBV6-3 and TRBJ1-5; TRBD1 agrees at 10 bases. The CDR3 region is CASSPRVTGGVRQNQPQHF. The CDR3 DNA is TGTGCCAGCAGCCCTAGAGTGACAGGGGGCGTGAGGCAGAATCAGCCCCAGCATTTT.